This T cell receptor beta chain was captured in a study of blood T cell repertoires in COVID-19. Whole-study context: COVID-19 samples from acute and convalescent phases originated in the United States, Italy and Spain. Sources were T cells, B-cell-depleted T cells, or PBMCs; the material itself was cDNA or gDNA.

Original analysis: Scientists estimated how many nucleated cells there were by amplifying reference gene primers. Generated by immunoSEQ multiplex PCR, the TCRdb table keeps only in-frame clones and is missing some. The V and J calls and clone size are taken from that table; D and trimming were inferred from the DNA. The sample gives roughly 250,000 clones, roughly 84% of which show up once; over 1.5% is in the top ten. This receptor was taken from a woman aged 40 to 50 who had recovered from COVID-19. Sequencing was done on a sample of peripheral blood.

This CDR3 is CASSTGSSGNTIYF. CDR3 nucleotides: TGTGCCAGCAGTACAGGGAGTAGTGGAAACACCATATATTTT. The gene calls are TRBV2 and TRBJ1-3; a possible D gene is TRBD1 (6 bases). V lost 5 bases and J 3 bases, leaving 11 bases between the germline ends. Germline CDR1 and CDR2: SNHLY and FYNNEI. The CDR3 runs to 14 residues.